This T cell receptor (beta chain) was identified in a study of blood T cell repertoires in COVID-19. Study-level background: Samples representing acute and convalescent COVID-19 were sourced from the United States, Italy and Spain. PBMCs, B-cell-depleted T cells, or T cells provided the cDNA or gDNA that made up the material.

The length of the CDR3 is 15 residues. J gave up 3 bases and V 3 bases, and 8 bases lay outside the gene matches. Germline CDR1 reads LNHDA; CDR2 reads SQIVND (reference sequence). As handled by the study authors: Counts of nucleated cells, estimated from reference gene primer amplification, were obtained. Data came from immunoSEQ multiplex PCR; TCRdb stores just in-frame clones and leaves some out. Clonal size and the V and J genes are those of that table, whereas D and trimming came from the DNA. Of 110,000 to 150,000 clones detected, under 85% appear once; the ten largest clones hold over 6.5%. Sequencing used peripheral blood. The origin of this receptor is a man in his fifties or sixties with active or convalescent COVID-19. This chain joins TRBV19 and TRBJ2-7; 7 bases match TRBD1. This CDR3 reads CASSIANQGVYEQYF. CDR3 nucleotides: TGTGCCAGTAGTATCGCTAACCAGGGGGTCTACGAGCAGTACTTC.